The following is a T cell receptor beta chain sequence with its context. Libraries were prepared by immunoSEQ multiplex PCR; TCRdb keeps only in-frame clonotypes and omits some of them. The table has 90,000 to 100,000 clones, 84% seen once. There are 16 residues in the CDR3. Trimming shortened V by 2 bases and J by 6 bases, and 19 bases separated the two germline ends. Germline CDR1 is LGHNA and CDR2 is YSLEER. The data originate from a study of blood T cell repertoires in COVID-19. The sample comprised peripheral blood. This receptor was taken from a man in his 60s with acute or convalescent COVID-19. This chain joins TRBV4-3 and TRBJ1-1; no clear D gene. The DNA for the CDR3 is TGCGCCAGCAGCCAATACACCAGCGGAGGAGGCGCTGAAGCTTTCTTT. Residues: CASSQYTSGGGAEAFF.